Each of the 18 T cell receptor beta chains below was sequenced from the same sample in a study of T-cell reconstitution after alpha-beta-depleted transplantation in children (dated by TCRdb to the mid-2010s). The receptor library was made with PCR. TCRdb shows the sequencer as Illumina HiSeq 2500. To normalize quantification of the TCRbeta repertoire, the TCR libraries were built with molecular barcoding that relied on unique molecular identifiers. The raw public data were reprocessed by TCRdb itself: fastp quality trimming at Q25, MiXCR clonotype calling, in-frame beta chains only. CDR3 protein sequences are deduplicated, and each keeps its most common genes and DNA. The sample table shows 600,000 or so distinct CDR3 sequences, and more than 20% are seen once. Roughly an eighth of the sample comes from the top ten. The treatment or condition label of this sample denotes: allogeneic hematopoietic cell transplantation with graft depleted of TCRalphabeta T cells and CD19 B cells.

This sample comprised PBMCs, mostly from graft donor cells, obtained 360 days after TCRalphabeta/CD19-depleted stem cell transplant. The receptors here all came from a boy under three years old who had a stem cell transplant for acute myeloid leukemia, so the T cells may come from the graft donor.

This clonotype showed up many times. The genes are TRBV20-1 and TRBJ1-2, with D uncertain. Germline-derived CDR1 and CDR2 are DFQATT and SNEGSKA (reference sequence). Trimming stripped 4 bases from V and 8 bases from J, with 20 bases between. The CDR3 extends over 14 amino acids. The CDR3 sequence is CSATQPDKEKGYTF. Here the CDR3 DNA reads TGCAGTGCTACCCAACCGGATAAAGAAAAAGGCTACACCTTC.

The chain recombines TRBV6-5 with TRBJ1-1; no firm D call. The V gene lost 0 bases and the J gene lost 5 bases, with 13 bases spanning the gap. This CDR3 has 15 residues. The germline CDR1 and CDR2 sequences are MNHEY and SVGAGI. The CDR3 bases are TGTGCCAGCAGTTACTCGAGCGGTTTCGGGACTGAAGCTTTCTTT. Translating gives CASSYSSGFGTEAFF.

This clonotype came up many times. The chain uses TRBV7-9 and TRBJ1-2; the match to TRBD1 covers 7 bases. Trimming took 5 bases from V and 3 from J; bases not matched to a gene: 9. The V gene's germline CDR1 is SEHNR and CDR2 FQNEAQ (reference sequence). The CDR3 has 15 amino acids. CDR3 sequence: CASSPAGQGDYGYTF. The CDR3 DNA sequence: TGTGCCAGCAGCCCCGCGGGGCAGGGGGACTATGGCTACACCTTC.

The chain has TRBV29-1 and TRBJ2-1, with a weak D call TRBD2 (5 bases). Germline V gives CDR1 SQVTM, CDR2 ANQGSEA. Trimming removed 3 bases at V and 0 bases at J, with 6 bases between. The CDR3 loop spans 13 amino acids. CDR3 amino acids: CSVDRDSYNEQFF. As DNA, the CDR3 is TGCAGCGTTGACCGGGACTCCTACAATGAGCAGTTCTTC.

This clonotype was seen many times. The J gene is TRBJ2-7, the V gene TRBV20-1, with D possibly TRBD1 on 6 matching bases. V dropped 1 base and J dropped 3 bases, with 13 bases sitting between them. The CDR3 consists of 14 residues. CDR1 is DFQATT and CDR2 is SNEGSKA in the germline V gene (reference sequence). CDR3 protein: CSARGGQTVYEQYF. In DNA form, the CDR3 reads TGCAGTGCTAGAGGAGGACAGACAGTCTACGAGCAGTACTTC.

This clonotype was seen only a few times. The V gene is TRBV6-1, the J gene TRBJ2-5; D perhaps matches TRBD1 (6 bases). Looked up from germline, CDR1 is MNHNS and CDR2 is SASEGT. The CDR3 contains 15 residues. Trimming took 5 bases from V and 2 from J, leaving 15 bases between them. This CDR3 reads CASSLGTLTQETQYF. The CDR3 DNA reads TGTGCCAGCAGTCTCGGGACACTAACGCAAGAGACCCAGTACTTC.

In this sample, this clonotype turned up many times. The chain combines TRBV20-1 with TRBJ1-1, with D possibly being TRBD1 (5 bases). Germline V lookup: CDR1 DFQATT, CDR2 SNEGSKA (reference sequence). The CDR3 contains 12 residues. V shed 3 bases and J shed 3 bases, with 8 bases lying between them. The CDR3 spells CSASQGDTEAFF. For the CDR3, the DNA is TGCAGTGCTAGCCAGGGTGACACTGAAGCTTTCTTT.

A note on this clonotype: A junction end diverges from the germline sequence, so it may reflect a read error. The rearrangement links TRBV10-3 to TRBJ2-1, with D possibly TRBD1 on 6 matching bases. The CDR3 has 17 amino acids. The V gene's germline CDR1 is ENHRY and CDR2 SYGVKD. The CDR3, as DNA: TGTGCCACCAGTGATTGGTCTACAGGGATAACCTACAATGAGCAGTTCTTC. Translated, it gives CATSDWSTGITYNEQFF.

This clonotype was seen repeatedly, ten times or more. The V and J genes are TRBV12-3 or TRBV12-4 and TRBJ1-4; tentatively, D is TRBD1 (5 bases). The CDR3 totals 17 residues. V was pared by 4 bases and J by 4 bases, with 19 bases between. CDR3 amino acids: CASSSGGEGLSNEKLFF. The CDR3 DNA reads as TGTGCCAGCAGTTCCGGGGGGGAGGGGTTGAGTAATGAAAAACTGTTTTTT.

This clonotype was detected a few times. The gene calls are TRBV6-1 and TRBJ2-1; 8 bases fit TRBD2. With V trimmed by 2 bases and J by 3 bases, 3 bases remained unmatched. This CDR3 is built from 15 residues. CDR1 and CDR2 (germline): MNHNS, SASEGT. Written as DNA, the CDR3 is TGTGCCAGCAGTGAACAGGGACTAGACTACAATGAGCAGTTCTTC. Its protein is CASSEQGLDYNEQFF.

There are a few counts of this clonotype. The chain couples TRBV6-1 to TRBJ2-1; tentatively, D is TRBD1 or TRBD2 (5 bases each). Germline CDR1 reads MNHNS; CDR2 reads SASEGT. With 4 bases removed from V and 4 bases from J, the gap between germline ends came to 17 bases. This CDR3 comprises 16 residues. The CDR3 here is CASSVLSGTGYNEQFF. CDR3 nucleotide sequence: TGTGCCAGCAGTGTCTTGTCCGGGACGGGTTACAATGAGCAGTTCTTC.

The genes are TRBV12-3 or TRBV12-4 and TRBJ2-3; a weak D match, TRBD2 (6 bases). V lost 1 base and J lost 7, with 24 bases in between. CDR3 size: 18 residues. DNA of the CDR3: TGTGCCAGCAGTTTAGTTCAAATAGCGGCTAGCGAACGATATACGCAGTATTTT. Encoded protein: CASSLVQIAASERYTQYF.

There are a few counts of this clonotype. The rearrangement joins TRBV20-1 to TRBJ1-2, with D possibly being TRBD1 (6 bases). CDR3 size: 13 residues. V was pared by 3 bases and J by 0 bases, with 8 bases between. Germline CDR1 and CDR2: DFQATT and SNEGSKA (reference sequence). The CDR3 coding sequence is TGCAGTGCTAGGAGGGGGTCTAACTATGGCTACACCTTC. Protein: CSARRGSNYGYTF.

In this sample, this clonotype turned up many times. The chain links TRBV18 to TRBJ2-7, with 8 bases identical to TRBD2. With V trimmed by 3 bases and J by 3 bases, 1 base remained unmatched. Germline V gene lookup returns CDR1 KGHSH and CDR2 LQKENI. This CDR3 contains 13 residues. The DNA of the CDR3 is TGTGCCAGCTCACCGGGACTAGTCTACGAGCAGTACTTC. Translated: CASSPGLVYEQYF.

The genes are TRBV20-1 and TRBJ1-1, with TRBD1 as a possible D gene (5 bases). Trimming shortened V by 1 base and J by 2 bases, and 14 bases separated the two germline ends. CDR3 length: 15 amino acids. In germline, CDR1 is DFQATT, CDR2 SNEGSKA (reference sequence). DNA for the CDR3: TGCAGTGCTAGAGGAGCAGGGTGGCAAAACACTGAAGCTTTCTTT. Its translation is CSARGAGWQNTEAFF.

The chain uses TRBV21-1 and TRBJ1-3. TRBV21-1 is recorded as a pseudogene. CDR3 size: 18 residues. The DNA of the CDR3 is TGTGCCAGCAGCAATCCGAGAAATCACGGGGGCGCTGGAAACACCATATATTTT. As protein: CASSNPRNHGGAGNTIYF.

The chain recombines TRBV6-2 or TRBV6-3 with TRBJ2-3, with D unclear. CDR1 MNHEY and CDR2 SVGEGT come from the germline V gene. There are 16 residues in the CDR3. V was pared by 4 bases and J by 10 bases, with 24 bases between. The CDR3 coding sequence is TGTGCCAGCAGTTTCCTACTCAACAGTCCCAAGATTGCGCAGTATTTT. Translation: CASSFLLNSPKIAQYF.

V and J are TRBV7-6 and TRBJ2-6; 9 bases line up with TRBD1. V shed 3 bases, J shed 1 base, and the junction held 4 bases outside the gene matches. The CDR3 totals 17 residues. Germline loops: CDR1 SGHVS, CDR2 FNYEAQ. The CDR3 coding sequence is TGTGCCAGCAGCTTCTTGGGACAGGGATCTGGGGCCAACGTCCTGACTTTC. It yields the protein CASSFLGQGSGANVLTF.